The clone carrying this T cell receptor beta chain was detected only a few times. The antigen remains undetermined. Looked up from germline, CDR1 is MNHEY and CDR2 is SMNVEV (reference sequence). The V end lost 5 bases, the J end lost 7 bases, and 23 bases lay between the germline ends. The CDR3 covers 16 residues. Time point meaning: pretreatment peripheral blood. These data are taken from a study of PD-L1 blockade in urothelial cancer. The overall study: Analysis of blood occurred 3 weeks (second dose) and 6 weeks after treatment start. Findings and caveats of the study: Pretreatment TCR clonality in blood, when below the median, was predictive of better survival. Durable-benefit patients showed greater tumor-associated blood clone expansion at 3 weeks.

The table came from immunoSEQ multiplex PCR; TCRdb's copy has only in-frame clones and leaves some out. The data contain tens of thousands of clones, 86% of them singletons. This specimen was PBMCs, taken around atezolizumab (anti-PD-L1) treatment. The receptor's source is a man aged 55 to 69 with urothelial cancer. The rearrangement joins TRBV27 to TRBJ1-2; D not resolved. CDR3 bases: TGTGCCAGCAGTCCGAACGCCTTGTTGAGGGCAAGTGGCTACACCTTC. This codes for CASSPNALLRASGYTF.